This entry lists 14 T cell receptor beta chains sequenced from one sample in a study of cytomegalovirus exposure and HLA in healthy donors. The PCR used 60 Vbeta and 13 Jbeta primers. Libraries were prepared by immunoSEQ multiplex PCR; TCRdb keeps only in-frame clonotypes and omits some of them. Listed are some 48,000 clones; about 6.1% falls within the top ten. Sequencing used PBMCs. Every receptor here comes from a male donor in good health and CMV-seropositive.

The rearrangement joins TRBV15 to TRBJ2-7; 8 bases line up with TRBD1. CDR3 length: 13 residues. Unmatched junction bases numbered 3, after V lost 2 bases and J lost 6 bases. The germline CDR1 and CDR2 sequences are LNHNV and YYDKDF (reference sequence). CDR3 protein: CATSRLGQGEQYF. The CDR3 bases are TGTGCCACCAGCAGACTTGGACAGGGCGAGCAGTACTTC.

The gene calls are TRBV5-6 and TRBJ2-5, with TRBD1 identical over 8 bases. Germline V CDR1 and CDR2: SGHDT, YYEEEE. The ends lost 3 bases at V and 5 bases at J; junction bases unmatched: 9. The CDR3 length is 15 residues. CDR3 sequence: CASSSIGQGFETQYF. CDR3 nucleotides: TGTGCCAGCAGCTCCATTGGACAGGGCTTTGAGACCCAGTACTTC.

CDR3: CASSQPGHASYEQYF. The CDR3 coding sequence is TGTGCCAGCAGCCAACCGGGACACGCCTCCTACGAGCAGTACTTC. The gene calls are TRBV7-8 and TRBJ2-7, with a possible D match to TRBD1 (6 bases). Germline lookup yields CDR1 SGHVS and CDR2 FQNEAQ. V was clipped by 5 bases and J by 0 bases, with 14 bases between them. This CDR3 spans 15 amino acids.

This chain uses TRBV5-6 with TRBJ1-1, with D unresolved. Germline CDR1 and CDR2: SGHDT and YYEEEE. The CDR3 has 11 amino acids. Trimming removed 0 bases at V and 8 bases at J, with 5 bases between. The CDR3 spells CASSLVKEAFF. The CDR3 DNA is TGTGCCAGCAGCTTGGTAAAAGAAGCTTTCTTT.

The chain uses TRBV4-2 and TRBJ1-4; D possibly corresponds to TRBD1 (6 bases). V gave up 0 bases and J gave up 7 bases, with 12 bases separating them. The CDR3 totals 15 residues. Germline lookup yields CDR1 LGHNA and CDR2 YNFKEQ. The CDR3 DNA is TGTGCCAGCAGCCAAGACAGGGGCAGGGCTGAAAAACTGTTTTTT. It translates to CASSQDRGRAEKLFF.

This chain joins TRBV6-6 and TRBJ1-1, with D possibly matching TRBD1 (5 bases). V was trimmed by 6 bases and J by 2 bases, leaving 10 bases between them. Germline values: CDR1 MNHNY, CDR2 SVGAGI (reference sequence). CDR3 length: 13 amino acids. The CDR3 DNA is TGTGCCAGCAGCAGGGCCTTTAACACTGAAGCTTTCTTT. The encoded protein is CASSRAFNTEAFF.

The J gene is TRBJ1-1, the V gene TRBV4-2, with D unresolved. The length of the CDR3 is 16 residues. Germline lookup yields CDR1 LGHNA and CDR2 YNFKEQ. The V gene lost 0 bases and the J gene lost 0 bases, with 11 bases spanning the gap. CDR3 protein: CASSQELNSLNTEAFF. In DNA form, the CDR3 reads TGTGCCAGCAGCCAAGAGTTGAACAGCCTGAACACTGAAGCTTTCTTT.

The J gene is TRBJ2-7, the V gene TRBV27; TRBD1 agrees at 8 bases. The CDR3 is 13 amino acids. After removal of 3 bases from V and 5 bases from J, the junction contained 3 bases not matched to a gene. Looked up from germline, CDR1 is MNHEY and CDR2 is SMNVEV (reference sequence). The CDR3 nucleotides read TGTGCCAGCAGTTTGGACAGGGACCACGAGCAGTACTTC. It specifies CASSLDRDHEQYF.

V usage is TRBV2 and J usage is TRBJ1-6; 7 bases fit TRBD1. V was pared by 6 bases and J by 8 bases, with 4 bases of the junction left unmatched. The V gene's germline CDR1 is SNHLY and CDR2 FYNNEI. The CDR3 covers 13 residues. The CDR3: CASRTGVYSPLHF. The CDR3 nucleotides are TGTGCCAGCAGAACAGGGGTGTATTCACCCCTCCACTTT.

V and J are TRBV5-1 and TRBJ1-2; D call uncertain. The CDR3 sequence is 14 residues long. Germline V lookup: CDR1 SGHRS, CDR2 YFSETQ. The V and J ends lost 0 bases and 1 base respectively, with 7 bases between them. CDR3 nucleotides: TGCGCCAGCAGCTTGGGGACTGGTAACTATGGCTACACCTTC. Protein: CASSLGTGNYGYTF. Using reference TRBV5-1 and TRBJ1-2 for the parts outside the CDR3, the full variable domain is KAGVTQTPRYLIKTRGQQVTLSCSPISGHRSVSWYQQTPGQGLQFLFEYFSETQRNKGNFPGRFSGRQFSNSRSEMNVSTLELGDSALYLCASSLGTGNYGYTFGSGTRLTVV.

V usage is TRBV29-1 and J usage is TRBJ2-7, with a possible D match to TRBD2 (5 bases). V lost 4 bases and J 4 bases, leaving 17 bases between the germline ends. The V gene's germline CDR1 is SQVTM and CDR2 ANQGSEA. The CDR3 loop spans 14 amino acids. CDR3 DNA: TGCAGCGTTGGGATGCCTACTAGAGGTTACGAGCAGTACTTC. Translation gives CSVGMPTRGYEQYF.

V is TRBV6-5 and J is TRBJ2-5, with D tentatively TRBD2 (6 bases). In germline, CDR1 is MNHEY, CDR2 SVGAGI. CDR3 length equals 15 residues. V lost 1 base to trimming and J lost 5 bases, with 14 bases between them. CDR3 nucleotide sequence: TGTGCCAGCAGTTACTTAGGGACGGAGGGGGAGACCCAGTACTTC. Translating it yields CASSYLGTEGETQYF.

The chain recombines TRBV9 with TRBJ2-1; TRBD1 might be the D (5 bases). The germline CDR1 and CDR2 sequences are SGDLS and YYNGEE. This CDR3 is built from 14 residues. Deletions cut 4 bases from V and 2 bases from J, with 10 bases between. The CDR3 nucleotides are TGTGCCAGCAGCTCTGCGACAGCCTACAATGAGCAGTTCTTC. It is translated as CASSSATAYNEQFF.

J is TRBJ2-1 and V is TRBV13; 7 nucleotides line up with TRBD2. The CDR3 is 15 amino acids. Germline loops: CDR1 PRHDT, CDR2 FYEKMQ (reference sequence). With V trimmed by 11 bases and J by 4 bases, 14 bases remained unmatched. In nucleotides, the CDR3 is TGTGCCTATCAGAACCTAAGCGGGGTTTACAATGAGCAGTTCTTC. It specifies CAYQNLSGVYNEQFF. The full variable domain, in which reference TRBV13 and TRBJ2-1 provide the parts outside the CDR3, is AAGVIQSPRHLIKEKRETATLKCYPIPRHDTVYWYQQGPGQDPQFLISFYEKMQSDKGSIPDRFSAQQFSDYHSELNMSSLELGDSALYFCAYQNLSGVYNEQFFGPGTRLTVL.